This TCR beta chain derives from a study of STAT5B mutations in CD4+ large granular lymphocyte leukemia (dated by TCRdb to 2022 to 2024). At the level of the whole study: Among healthy controls, the CDR3 'QG' motif was associated with a particular HLA allele. The study compared the TCRbeta repertoires of patients with CD4+ T-cell large granular lymphocyte leukemia against those of healthy blood donors. Flow cytometry on FACSCanto II or FACSVerse confirmed that purified fractions exceeded 95% purity among lymphocytes.

The healthy controls were 37 blood donors, and the buffy coats of these donors were supplied by the Finnish Red Cross blood service. All TCR-sequenced material derived from peripheral blood: patient blood samples and healthy donor buffy coats. Peripheral blood mononuclear cells were isolated by Ficoll-Hypaque gradient centrifugation. CD4+ cells were magnetically purified from the buffy coats of healthy controls. Genomic DNA was extracted using the Gentra Puregene Cell and Tissue kit, and a Qubit 2.0 fluorometer was used to quantify it. TCRbeta rearrangements were sequenced from genomic DNA using the immunoSEQ assay at survey resolution. As for how the authors treated the data: In the TCR sequencing data, the lowest productive clonotype frequency that could be detected was 2.59 x 10-5. Only productive TCRbeta rearrangements, meaning sequences that were complete and in-frame, were kept for the analyses. Clonality for each sample was calculated as Simpson clonality in the immunoSEQ Analyzer version 3.0. Clones were binned by frequency as very rare, small, medium, large (1-20%) or hyperexpanded (>20%). OLGA 1.2.3 estimated generation probabilities, VDJtools produced V-gene circos plots, VDJdb was queried for specificities, and GLIPH identified CDR3 motifs. Entries here come from immuneACCESS through TCRdb and include only in-frame sequences with V and J called. Some clones fail to appear in such tables; in the studies checked, an unresolved V gene covers under half of the shortfall, and the cause of the remainder is unknown. V and J calls and clone size are as listed in that table; D and trimming were resolved from the DNA. This sample is represented by 40,000 or so clones; more than 60% of them were singletons. Together, the top ten hold approximately 0.5% of the sample.

This clone was detected a few times. The antigen it binds to is not known. No base-level quality is on record; no much larger clone is a single base apart. General study outcomes and caveats: The data were not HLA-matched, and the relatively small sample size could explain the higher clonality seen in CD4+ compared with CD8+ T-LGLL. Enrichment of TRBV06-family usage was observed among the top patient clones (8/27) relative to healthy controls (2/35). CD4-sorted patient repertoires appeared more clonal than healthy CD4+ repertoires, and this difference persisted after removing the putative leukemic clones. Each patient's main leukemic clonotypes were private, but roughly a quarter of these clonotypes showed up at low frequency in the non-leukemic repertoires of other patients.

Sequences SGHNT (CDR1) and YYREEE (CDR2) are obtained from the germline V gene (reference sequence). V is clipped by 1 base and J by 5 bases, and the sequence between their germline boundaries is 15 bases long. The CDR3 runs 15 amino acids, cysteine and phenylalanine included. CDR3 DNA only is kept here, 45 bases in frame from base 1. Specimen: CD4+ T cells from blood buffy coats. The receptor chain draws on TRBV5-4 and TRBJ1-2; a weak D assignment points to TRBD1 (6 bases agree). The receptor was isolated from a human donor in good health. The nucleotide sequence reads as follows: TGTGCCAGCAGCTTGATGTTTACAGGGCTGTATGGCTACACCTTC. Its translation is CASSLMFTGLYGYTF.